This T cell receptor beta chain appears in the sequencing data of a study of regulatory T cells in long-lasting Graves disease. Libraries of TCR beta came from iRepertoire HTBI primers plus Arm-PCR of CDR3 regions. A single record per CDR3 protein comes from TCRdb applying MiXCR to the multiplex PCR reads. Of about 500,000 distinct CDR3 sequences listed, around 15% are singletons. The table lists this clonotype with a few counts. CDR3 length: 16 residues. V was cut by 5 bases and J by 4 bases, with 21 bases left in between. Germline V gene sequence: CDR1 SGHAT, CDR2 FQNNGV. The sample's time point: newly diagnosed GD, antithyroid drugs for less than 3 months. Following extraction of RNA from PBMCs, that RNA was used to make the TCR library. Patients hailed from an endocrinology department in Xi'an, China. This same sample was also part of a study on T cells in Graves' hyperthyroidism and ophthalmopathy. As that report states: Diagnostic decisions used clinical symptoms, serum thyroxine and TRAb, thyroid ultrasound and orbital computed tomography.

The chain combines TRBV11-2 with TRBJ2-7; possible D gene TRBD2, 6 bases. Sample: peripheral blood mononuclear cells (PBMCs), taken at new diagnosis, from a patient treated with antithyroid drugs. The TCR was taken from a man between 35 and 55 years old with Graves disease. CDR3 sequence: CASSPLFSKRGYEQYF. The CDR3 region has the DNA TGTGCCAGCAGCCCTCTTTTCAGTAAACGGGGGTACGAGCAGTACTTC.